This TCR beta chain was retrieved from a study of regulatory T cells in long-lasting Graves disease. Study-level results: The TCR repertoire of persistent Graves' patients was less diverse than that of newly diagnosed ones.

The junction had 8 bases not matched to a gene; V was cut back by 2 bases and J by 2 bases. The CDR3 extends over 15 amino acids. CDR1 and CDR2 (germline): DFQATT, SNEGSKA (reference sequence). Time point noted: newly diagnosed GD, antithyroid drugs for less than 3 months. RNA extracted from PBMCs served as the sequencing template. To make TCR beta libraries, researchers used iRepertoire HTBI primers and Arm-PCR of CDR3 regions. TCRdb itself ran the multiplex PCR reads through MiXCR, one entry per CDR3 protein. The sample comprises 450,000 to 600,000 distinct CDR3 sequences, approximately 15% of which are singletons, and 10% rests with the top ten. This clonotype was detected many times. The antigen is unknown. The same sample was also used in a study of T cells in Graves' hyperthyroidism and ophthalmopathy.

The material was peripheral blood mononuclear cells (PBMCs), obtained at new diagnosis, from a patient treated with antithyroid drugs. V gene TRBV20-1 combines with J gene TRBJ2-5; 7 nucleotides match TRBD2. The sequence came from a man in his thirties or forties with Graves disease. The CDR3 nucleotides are TGCAGTGCTAGACCTCTAACTAGCGATCAAGAGACCCAGTACTTC. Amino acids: CSARPLTSDQETQYF.